The 16 T cell receptor beta chains below all came from one sample that was sequenced in a study of human thymus T cells. Produced via immunoSEQ multiplex PCR; TCRdb's table is partial and in-frame only. The table has some 44,000 clones, around 95% seen once. Sequencing was carried out using blood. Receptor source: a girl less than two years old with a congenital heart defect but otherwise immunologically healthy.

This clone came up once. This sequence joins TRBV28 and TRBJ2-5; 10 bases map to TRBD2. Losses at the gene ends were 6 bases for V and 3 bases for J; bases not matched to a gene: 7. Germline V gene lookup returns CDR1 MDHEN and CDR2 SYDVKM. The CDR3 totals 15 residues. The CDR3 loop is CASRASGSGKETQYF. CDR3 in DNA: TGTGCCAGCAGGGCTAGCGGGAGCGGGAAAGAGACCCAGTACTTC. Full variable domain (missing parts from reference TRBV28 and TRBJ2-5): DVKVTQSSRYLVKRTGEKVFLECVQDMDHENMFWYRQDPGLGLRLIYFSYDVKMKEKGDIPEGYSVSREKKERFSLILESASTNQTSMYLCASRASGSGKETQYFGPGTRLLVL.

This chain uses TRBV4-3 with TRBJ2-1; D uncertain. Germline V CDR1 and CDR2: LGHNA, YSLEER. The CDR3 is 13 amino acids. V dropped 4 bases and J dropped 8 bases, with 12 bases sitting between them. The CDR3 region has the DNA TGCGCCAGCAGCCCCTACACCGGCGATGAGCAGTTCTTC. This gives the protein CASSPYTGDEQFF.

The V and J genes are TRBV19 and TRBJ2-5; 7 bases map to TRBD2. There are 16 residues in the CDR3. The germline V gene has CDR1 LNHDA and CDR2 SQIVND (reference sequence). V lost 5 bases to trimming and J lost 5 bases; unmatched junction nucleotides: 14. The CDR3, as DNA: TGTGCCAGTAGTGCCCTTCGGACTAGATTGACGGAGACCCAGTACTTC. As protein: CASSALRTRLTETQYF. Using reference TRBV19 and TRBJ2-5 for the parts outside the CDR3, the full variable domain is DGGITQSPKYLFRKEGQNVTLSCEQNLNHDAMYWYRQDPGQGLRLIYYSQIVNDFQKGDIAEGYSVSREKKESFPLTVTSAQKNPTAFYLCASSALRTRLTETQYFGPGTRLLVL.

The chain has TRBV11-2 and TRBJ1-1, with D maybe TRBD1 (5 bases). Germline CDR1 and CDR2: SGHAT and FQNNGV. The CDR3 extends over 12 amino acids. Deletions cut 4 bases from V and 4 bases from J, with 7 bases between. CDR3 region: CASSSGPTEAFF. Here the CDR3 DNA reads TGTGCCAGCAGCTCGGGACCCACTGAAGCTTTCTTT.

The V and J genes are TRBV4-3 and TRBJ2-7; unclear D gene. This CDR3 contains 16 residues. V gave up 0 bases and J gave up 0 bases, with 12 bases separating them. Germline assignment: CDR1 LGHNA and CDR2 YSLEER. Written as DNA, the CDR3 is TGCGCCAGCAGCCAAGATTTGGCAGGTTTCTCCTACGAGCAGTACTTC. Translation gives CASSQDLAGFSYEQYF.

The chain has TRBV5-1 and TRBJ1-3; 8 positions agree with TRBD1. The CDR3 has 14 amino acids. Germline-derived CDR1 and CDR2 are SGHRS and YFSETQ. V lost 2 bases, J lost 4 bases, and 2 bases stayed unmatched. In nucleotides, the CDR3 is TGCGCCAGCAGCTTAGGACAGGGAGGAAACACCATATATTTT. Translation: CASSLGQGGNTIYF.

The V call is TRBV15, the J call TRBJ2-1; 14 positions match TRBD2. Losses at the gene ends were 0 bases for V and 7 bases for J; bases not matched to a gene: 14. The CDR3 consists of 20 residues. Germline-derived CDR1 and CDR2 are LNHNV and YYDKDF (reference sequence). This chain's CDR3 is CATSREWGTSGRLGSNEQFF. The CDR3 nucleotides are TGTGCCACCAGCAGAGAGTGGGGGACTAGCGGGAGATTAGGGTCAAATGAGCAGTTCTTC.

Here the CDR3 DNA reads TGTGCCAGCAGTTCCGCTAGCGGGAGTTCCTACGAGCAGTACTTC. Its translation: CASSSASGSSYEQYF. V is TRBV28 and J is TRBJ2-7; TRBD2 matches at 10 bases. Per the germline V gene, CDR1 is MDHEN and CDR2 is SYDVKM. V shed 4 bases, J shed 1 base, and the junction held 4 bases outside the gene matches. The CDR3 runs 15 residues.

The rearrangement links TRBV6-1 to TRBJ1-2, with TRBD1 identical over 9 bases. The CDR3 extends over 13 amino acids. V dropped 3 bases and J dropped 8; count of bases not matched to a gene: 4. Per the germline V gene, CDR1 is MNHNS and CDR2 is SASEGT. The CDR3 region has the DNA TGTGCCAGCAGTGAGCAGGGACAGGGCGGCTACACCTTC. Its translation is CASSEQGQGGYTF.

The V gene is TRBV5-4, the J gene TRBJ2-1; 7 nucleotides line up with TRBD2. CDR3 length equals 16 residues. With V trimmed by 1 base and J by 0 bases, 4 bases remained unmatched. CDR1 and CDR2 from the germline V gene are SGHNT and YYREEE (reference sequence). The CDR3 loop reads CASSLPSGGSYNEQFF. CDR3 coding DNA: TGTGCCAGCAGCTTGCCGTCGGGAGGCTCCTACAATGAGCAGTTCTTC.

The V call is TRBV7-6, the J call TRBJ2-2; TRBD1 is a possible D gene (5 bases). The germline V and J ends were trimmed by 4 bases and 3 bases, with 18 bases remaining between them. The CDR3 contains 17 residues. Looked up from germline, CDR1 is SGHVS and CDR2 is FNYEAQ. As DNA, the CDR3 is TGTGCCAGCAGCTCCCGTTATGGGTTAGGGGACACCGGGGAGCTGTTTTTT. Translating it yields CASSSRYGLGDTGELFF.

The gene calls are TRBV6-5 and TRBJ2-2; TRBD2 might be the D (6 bases). The CDR3 covers 14 residues. Germline lookup yields CDR1 MNHEY and CDR2 SVGAGI. V was trimmed by 1 base and J by 8 bases, leaving 11 bases between them. In nucleotides, the CDR3 is TGTGCCAGCAGTTACTGGGGGGTAGGGGGGGAGCTGTTTTTT. This translates into CASSYWGVGGELFF.

CDR3 nucleotides: TGTGCCAGCAGTTACCAACAGGGGGGGGACCAAGAGACCCAGTACTTC. Amino acid sequence: CASSYQQGGDQETQYF. This sequence joins TRBV6-5 and TRBJ2-5; TRBD1 is a possible D gene (8 bases). CDR3 length: 16 residues. The V and J ends lost 2 bases and 0 bases respectively, with 13 bases between them. Germline CDR1 MNHEY, CDR2 SVGAGI.

The CDR3 bases are TGTGCCAGCAGTGAAACCCATCCCGGGGGTCGGGAAAAACTGTTTTTT. This translates into CASSETHPGGREKLFF. The chain carries TRBV6-1 and TRBJ1-4; possibly TRBD1 for D (5 bases). V shed 2 bases and J shed 8 bases, with 18 bases lying between them. The CDR3 covers 16 residues. Germline CDR1 and CDR2: MNHNS and SASEGT.

The chain is built from TRBV11-3 and TRBJ2-7; 11 bases agree with TRBD2. Germline loops: CDR1 SGHNT, CDR2 YENEEA. With 4 bases clipped from V and 5 bases from J, the junction kept 7 bases outside the gene matches. The CDR3 extends over 15 amino acids. The CDR3 DNA is TGTGCCAGCAGCTCCCGACTAGCGGGACTTAACGAGCAGTACTTC. It encodes CASSSRLAGLNEQYF.

The chain recombines TRBV27 with TRBJ2-2, with 7 bases lining up with TRBD2. V lost 5 bases and J lost 5; bases outside the gene matches: 8. Per the germline V gene, CDR1 is MNHEY and CDR2 is SMNVEV (reference sequence). The CDR3 has 15 residues. In DNA, the CDR3 is TGTGCCAGCAGTCCAAGCGGGACTATTACCGGGGAGCTGTTTTTT. Translating it yields CASSPSGTITGELFF.